This T cell receptor (beta chain) was identified during a study of T cell responses to AZD1222 COVID-19 vaccine. Across the whole study: The study pooled second doses at about 4 or about 12 weeks. The study, taken as a whole, reports: It should be noted that donors were predominantly white British and more often female, and clonal diversity was possibly underestimated. Distributed over spike, vaccine-associated CD4 TCRs predominated at 160-218 and 743-854.

TCRdb keeps only in-frame clones here, not all; method: immunoSEQ multiplex PCR. The sample records roughly 110,000 clones, under 90% being singletons. V lost 0 bases to trimming and J lost 4 bases, with 8 bases between them. This CDR3 spans 13 amino acids. Germline V gives CDR1 SGHRS, CDR2 YFSETQ. On this clone: Its antigen remains unidentified.

J is TRBJ2-7 and V is TRBV5-1; D is unresolved. This sequence originates from an adult in good health. Sequenced here: peripheral blood, sampled on day 0 of AZD1222 vaccination. CDR3 in amino acids: CASSLELGYEQYF. DNA for the CDR3: TGCGCCAGCAGCTTGGAGCTAGGTTACGAGCAGTACTTC.